Presented here are 5 T cell receptor beta chains from one specimen sequenced in a study of early T cells in non-severe SARS-CoV-2 infection. TCRdb ran MiXCR on the 5' RACE reads and lists one entry per CDR3 protein. The table lists around 50,000 distinct CDR3 sequences, approximately 4.1% of them singletons. The sequenced material came from whole blood. These receptors all come from an adult who was a healthcare worker with PCR-confirmed SARS-CoV-2 infection or an uninfected control (not recorded which).

This clonotype was recorded at least ten times. The chain joins TRBV7-9 to TRBJ1-4; D unclear. Looked up from germline, CDR1 is SEHNR and CDR2 is FQNEAQ (reference sequence). The length of the CDR3 is 12 residues. Between the trimmed V and J ends, which lost 7 bases and 4 bases, there was a span of 7 bases. For the CDR3, the DNA is TGTGCCAGCAAATGGGATAATGAAAAACTGTTTTTT. Translated: CASKWDNEKLFF.

With regard to this clonotype: A much larger clone lies one base from this, so it may be a read error. The V gene is TRBV7-9, the J gene TRBJ1-6, with D unresolved. The length of the CDR3 is 12 residues. The germline CDR1 and CDR2 sequences are SEHNR and FQNEAQ (reference sequence). Here the CDR3 DNA reads TGTGCCAGCAGCTTAGCGCTTGCACCCCCCCACTTT. Translation: CASSLALAPPHF.

The chain carries TRBV3-1 and TRBJ2-1; 15 bases are shared with TRBD2. The CDR3 runs to 18 residues. Trimming at V came to 0 bases and at J to 7 bases, leaving 7 bases not matched to a gene. The germline gives CDR1 LGHDT, CDR2 YNNKEL (reference sequence). The CDR3 sequence: CASSQDPPGTSGRNEQFF. Here the CDR3 DNA reads TGTGCCAGCAGCCAAGATCCCCCCGGGACTAGCGGGAGGAATGAGCAGTTCTTC.

There are a few counts of this clonotype. This chain links TRBV20-1 with TRBJ1-5; maybe TRBD1 (5 bases). CDR1 and CDR2 from the germline V gene are DFQATT and SNEGSKA (reference sequence). The CDR3 contains 16 residues. The V end lost 0 bases, the J end lost 5 bases, and 17 bases lay between the germline ends. The CDR3 sequence is CSARDGRGLAYQPQHF. For the CDR3, the DNA is TGCAGTGCTAGAGATGGCCGGGGGTTGGCGTATCAGCCCCAGCATTTT.

This clonotype was recorded many times. The V call is TRBV7-2, the J call TRBJ2-5, with 12 bases aligning to TRBD2. Germline V gene lookup returns CDR1 SGHTA and CDR2 FQGNSA. The CDR3 totals 15 residues. V gave up 5 bases and J gave up 5 bases; unmatched junction bases: 6. The DNA of the CDR3 is TGTGCCAGCAGCCCATCTAGCGGGGGGGCGGAGACCCAGTACTTC. The encoded protein is CASSPSSGGAETQYF. Based on the CDR3 plus reference TRBV7-2 and TRBJ2-5, the full variable domain is GAGVSQSPSNKVTEKGKDVELRCDPISGHTALYWYRQSLGQGLEFLIYFQGNSAPDKSGLPSDRFSAERTGGSVSTLTIQRTQQEDSAVYLCASSPSSGGAETQYFGPGTRLLVL.